This T cell receptor (beta chain) was sequenced for a study of cytomegalovirus exposure and HLA in healthy donors. Germline assignment: CDR1 MNHEY and CDR2 SMNVEV (reference sequence). The CDR3 length is 13 residues. The ends were cut back, 0 bases at V and 5 bases at J, with 4 bases in the middle. The study ran its PCR with 60 Vbeta and 13 Jbeta primers. Data came from immunoSEQ multiplex PCR; TCRdb stores just in-frame clones and leaves some out. The sample has 150,000 to 200,000 clones; over 80% are singletons. This clone showed up just once. The identical CDR3 is also encoded by other nucleotide sequences in the sample.

This chain links TRBV27 with TRBJ2-2; D not certain. The sample taken for sequencing was PBMCs. The clonotype comes from a man aged 50-60 years in good health and CMV-seropositive. CDR3 amino acids: CASSLSRTGELFF. The CDR3 DNA follows: TGTGCCAGCAGTTTATCCCGGACCGGGGAGCTGTTTTTT.